This T cell receptor beta chain was sequenced during a study of T cell repertoires in cytomegalovirus infection. This CDR3 spans 19 amino acids. Germline V lookup: CDR1 SGHTA, CDR2 FQGTGA. Losses at the gene ends were 2 bases for V and 1 base for J; bases not matched to a gene: 12. There are many counts of this clonotype. Its antigen is unknown. From the reads, TCRdb called clonotypes with MiXCR, one entry per CDR3 protein. Here the sample spans about 770,000 distinct CDR3 sequences, 25% to 30% being singletons. Sequencing was performed on cultured CD8+ T cells from PBMCs, taken from culture after CMV antigen stimulation. The chain has TRBV7-3 and TRBJ2-2; 8 nucleotides agree with TRBD2. This receptor was taken from a human donor in good health (CMV status not recorded). Some clones in this sample may be carry-over from other donors' samples. CDR3 DNA sequence: TGTGCCAGCAGCTTACGCGGGGGGCCGGGTTTTGGGAACACCGGGGAGCTGTTTTTT. Translating gives CASSLRGGPGFGNTGELFF.